This TCR beta chain was captured in a study of cytomegalovirus exposure and HLA in healthy donors. On the study more broadly: The roughly 120 million unique TCR beta sequences, from around 200 million T cells, were found by an earlier analysis.

Primers: 60 Vbeta forward and 13 Jbeta reverse. Profiling relied on immunoSEQ multiplex PCR, and the TCRdb table lists in-frame clones only, not all of them. The data contain about 160,000 clones, roughly 84% of them seen just once; the ten biggest clones take up 0.38%. Germline V lookup: CDR1 SGHRS, CDR2 YFSETQ. Deletions cut 7 bases from V and 2 bases from J, with 18 bases between. The CDR3 length is 15 residues. Sequenced: PBMCs. The chain has TRBV5-1 and TRBJ2-5; maybe TRBD2 (6 bases). The receptor was derived from a boy aged 2-9 years in good health and CMV-seronegative. CDR3 sequence (DNA): TGCGCCAGCCGCCGACTAGTTGTTTTTCAAGAGACCCAGTACTTC. Its protein is CASRRLVVFQETQYF.